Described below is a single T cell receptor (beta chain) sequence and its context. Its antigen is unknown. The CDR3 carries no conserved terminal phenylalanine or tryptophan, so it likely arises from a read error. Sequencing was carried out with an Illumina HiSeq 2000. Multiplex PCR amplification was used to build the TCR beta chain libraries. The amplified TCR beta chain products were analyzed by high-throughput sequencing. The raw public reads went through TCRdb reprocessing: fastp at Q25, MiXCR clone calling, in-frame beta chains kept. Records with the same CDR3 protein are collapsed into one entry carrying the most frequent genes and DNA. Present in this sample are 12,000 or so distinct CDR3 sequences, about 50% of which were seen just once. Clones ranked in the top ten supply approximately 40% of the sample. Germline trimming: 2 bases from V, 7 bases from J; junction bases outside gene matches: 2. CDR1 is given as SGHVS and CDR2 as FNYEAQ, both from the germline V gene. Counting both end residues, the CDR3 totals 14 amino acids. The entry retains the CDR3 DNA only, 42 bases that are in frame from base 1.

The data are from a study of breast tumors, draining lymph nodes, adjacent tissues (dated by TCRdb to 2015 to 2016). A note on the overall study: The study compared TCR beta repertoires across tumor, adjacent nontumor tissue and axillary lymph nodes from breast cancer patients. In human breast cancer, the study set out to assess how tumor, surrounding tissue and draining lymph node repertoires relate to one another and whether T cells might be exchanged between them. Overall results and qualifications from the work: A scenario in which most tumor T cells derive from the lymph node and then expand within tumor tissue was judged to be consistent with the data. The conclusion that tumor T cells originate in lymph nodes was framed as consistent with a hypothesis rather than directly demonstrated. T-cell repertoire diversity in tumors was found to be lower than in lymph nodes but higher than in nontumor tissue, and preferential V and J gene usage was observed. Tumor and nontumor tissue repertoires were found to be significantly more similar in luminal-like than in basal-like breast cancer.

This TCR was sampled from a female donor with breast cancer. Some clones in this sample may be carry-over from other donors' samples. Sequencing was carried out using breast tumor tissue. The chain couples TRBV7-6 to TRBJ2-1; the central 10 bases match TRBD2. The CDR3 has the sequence CASSLPSGSNEQFL. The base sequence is TGTGCCAGCAGCTTACCTAGCGGGAGTAATGAGCAGTTCCTC.